This record concerns one T cell receptor (beta chain) sequence. In the original analysis: For nucleated cells, counts were estimated from reference gene primer amplification. Here immunoSEQ multiplex PCR was the method, and the copy in TCRdb shows in-frame clones only, minus some. V, J and clone size derive from that table, while D and trimming were established from the DNA sequence. The sample holds 250,000 or so clones, around nine tenths seen once. The data were taken from a study of blood T cell repertoires in COVID-19. The overall study: Acute and convalescent COVID-19 samples came from the United States, Italy and Spain.

Trimming took 5 bases from V and 7 from J; bases not matched to a gene: 10. Germline lookup yields CDR1 SGHTA and CDR2 FQGNSA. CDR3 size: 16 residues. Enrollees, about 18 to 89 years old, lived in around 23 US areas. The sample was PBMCs or T cells enriched from blood (not recorded which). This sequence joins TRBV7-2 and TRBJ1-6; TRBD1 matches 8 bases. This sequence was found in a man aged 25-45 years who had recovered from COVID-19. CDR3 amino acids: CASSDSRQGSNSPLHF. The CDR3 nucleotides read TGTGCCAGCAGCGACTCCCGACAGGGGTCGAATTCACCCCTCCACTTT.